This TCR beta chain was captured in a study of T cell responses to AZD1222 COVID-19 vaccine. Notes on the study in general: At baseline, just five or six AZD1222 recipients tested seropositive. Elevations in Spike-specific TCR breadth and depth followed administration of two AZD1222 doses.

TCRdb's table, derived via immunoSEQ multiplex PCR, lists solely in-frame clones and lacks some. The top ten hold around 2.7% of the sample, which has 120,000 to 150,000 clones, under 95% seen once. Of note for this clone: Its antigen remains unknown.

The sequences come from peripheral blood, collected on day 0 of AZD1222 vaccination. This clonotype originated in an adult in good health.

CDR3 nucleotides: TGTGCCAGTAGTAGAAAGGGGGGCGGGGAGCTGTTTTTT. It codes for CASSRKGGGELFF. J is TRBJ2-2 and V is TRBV19; the D gene could be TRBD1 or TRBD2 (6 bases each). V was pared by 4 bases and J by 7 bases, with 10 bases between. This CDR3 is built from 13 residues. Germline CDR1 is LNHDA and CDR2 is SQIVND (reference sequence). Based on the CDR3 plus reference TRBV19 and TRBJ2-2, the full variable domain is DGGITQSPKYLFRKEGQNVTLSCEQNLNHDAMYWYRQDPGQGLRLIYYSQIVNDFQKGDIAEGYSVSREKKESFPLTVTSAQKNPTAFYLCASSRKGGGELFFGEGSRLTVL.